Each of the 26 T cell receptor beta chains below was sequenced from the same sample in a study of blood T cells in healthy people across ages. Through a sample-barcoded 5' primer and a J-beta primer mix, a second PCR was run for roughly 6 to 12 cycles. Via MiXCR, TCRdb re-called the 5' RACE reads, giving one row per CDR3 protein. The sample holds 700,000 or so distinct CDR3 sequences; about a fifth are singletons and the top ten take around 21%. Sequenced sample: blood. The receptors were gathered from a man between 65 and 85 years old in good health.

V usage is TRBV6-2 or TRBV6-3 and J usage is TRBJ1-6; TRBD1 aligns across 7 bases. V trimming: 8 bases; J trimming: 8 bases; junction bases outside the gene matches: 12. The germline V gene has CDR1 MNHEY and CDR2 SVGEGT. The CDR3 loop spans 15 amino acids. In nucleotides, the CDR3 is TGTGCCAGCGGTGAGCGGACAGGAGGATATTCACCCCTCCACTTT. It codes for CASGERTGGYSPLHF.

The J gene is TRBJ2-2, the V gene TRBV25-1; D gene ambiguous. The CDR3 is 12 amino acids. V lost 3 bases and J 9 bases, leaving 8 bases between the germline ends. Germline CDR1 is MGHDK and CDR2 is SYGVNS. This chain's CDR3 is CASSDPMRELFF. The CDR3 nucleotides are TGTGCCAGCAGTGATCCCATGAGGGAGCTGTTTTTT.

This CDR3 is CSVSRQGEETQYF. Here the CDR3 DNA reads TGCAGCGTTTCGCGTCAGGGCGAAGAGACCCAGTACTTC. The chain joins TRBV29-1 to TRBJ2-5, with D possibly TRBD1 on 5 matching bases. CDR3 length: 13 residues. Germline V gene lookup returns CDR1 SQVTM and CDR2 ANQGSEA. V lost 5 bases, J lost 3 bases, and 13 bases lay in between.

V usage is TRBV7-8 and J usage is TRBJ2-5, with TRBD1 identical over 8 bases. TRBJ2-7 matches the DNA end more closely, so the J call is doubtful. CDR1 is SGHVS, CDR2 FQNEAQ, per germline. CDR3 length: 15 residues. This CDR3 is CASSPGQEKNYEQYV. In DNA, the CDR3 is TGTGCCAGCAGCCCGGGACAGGAAAAAAACTACGAGCAGTACGTC.

This clonotype was picked up a small number of times. The gene calls are TRBV10-2 and TRBJ2-3, with D unresolved. The CDR3 is made up of 13 amino acids. Looked up from germline, CDR1 is WSHSY and CDR2 is SAAADI. The V and J ends lost 6 bases and 8 bases respectively, with 15 bases between them. CDR3 bases: TGCGCCAGCAGCCACGTAGAGACCGGTACGCAGTATTTT. Protein: CASSHVETGTQYF.

Points on this clonotype: A read error may account for a junction end that differs from germline. The V call is TRBV7-9, the J call TRBJ2-7; 12 bases fit TRBD2. The V gene's germline CDR1 is SEHNR and CDR2 FQNEAQ (reference sequence). The CDR3 is 15 residues long. CDR3 in DNA: TGTACCAGCAGCTTGCTGACTAGCGGGAGAGACGGGAAGTTCTTC. The encoded protein is CTSSLLTSGRDGKFF.

This clonotype has a handful of counts. The DNA of the CDR3 is TGCAGCGCCTCCTTGAACACTGAAGCTTTCTTT. The encoded protein is CSASLNTEAFF. This rearrangement joins TRBV20-1 to TRBJ1-1; no reliable D call. CDR1 is DFQATT, CDR2 SNEGSKA, per germline (reference sequence). The CDR3 runs 11 residues.

The gene calls are TRBV9 and TRBJ2-5; 9 bases align to TRBD1. The V segment lost 2 bases and the J segment 5 bases; nucleotides outside the gene matches: 7. The germline CDR1 and CDR2 sequences are SGDLS and YYNGEE. The CDR3 covers 15 residues. In nucleotides, the CDR3 is TGTGCCAGCAGCGTCGGGACAGGGACGTTGGAGACCCAGTACTTC. Its translation is CASSVGTGTLETQYF.

Here the CDR3 reads CASSDRGGLQETQYF. CDR3 DNA: TGTGCCAGCAGTGATCGGGGGGGCCTACAAGAGACCCAGTACTTC. The chain links TRBV6-1 to TRBJ2-5, with 8 bases aligning to TRBD2. Germline V gene sequence: CDR1 MNHNS, CDR2 SASEGT. The length of the CDR3 is 15 residues. J lost 2 bases, V lost 3 bases, and 5 bases had no gene match.

The rearrangement joins TRBV7-9 to TRBJ2-3; TRBD2 is a possible D gene (6 bases). This CDR3 comprises 15 residues. V shed 5 bases and J shed 2 bases, with 14 bases lying between them. Germline V gives CDR1 SEHNR, CDR2 FQNEAQ (reference sequence). The CDR3 coding sequence is TGTGCCAGCAGCCTGAACAGCGGGTACACAGATACGCAGTATTTT. Its protein product is CASSLNSGYTDTQYF.

This clonotype occurred many times. The rearrangement links TRBV6-1 to TRBJ1-4; D not resolved. Trimming removed 8 bases from V and 0 bases from J, with 13 bases in between. Germline V gene lookup returns CDR1 MNHNS and CDR2 SASEGT. The CDR3 runs 15 residues. This chain's CDR3 is CASGAERATNEKLFF. DNA of the CDR3: TGTGCCAGCGGAGCAGAACGTGCAACTAATGAAAAACTGTTTTTT.

There are a few counts of this clonotype. The chain joins TRBV6-1 to TRBJ2-5; D gene unclear. Looked up from germline, CDR1 is MNHNS and CDR2 is SASEGT. The V end lost 6 bases, the J end lost 0 bases, and 11 bases lay between the germline ends. This CDR3 has 14 residues. The CDR3 loop reads CASRDGWYQETQYF. For the CDR3, the DNA is TGTGCCAGCAGGGACGGATGGTACCAAGAGACCCAGTACTTC.

About this clonotype itself: The junction departs from the called germline gene at one end, perhaps through a read error. This chain joins TRBV20-1 and TRBJ2-5; no clear D. Germline CDR1 and CDR2: DFQATT and SNEGSKA (reference sequence). This CDR3 is 15 amino acids long. The CDR3 reads CSAREGVRRQETQYF. Here the CDR3 DNA reads TGCAGCGCTAGAGAAGGCGTGCGTAGACAAGAGACCCAGTACTTC.

This clonotype was recorded a few times. This chain joins TRBV7-2 and TRBJ1-5; 7 positions match TRBD1. V shed 4 bases and J 5 bases; nucleotides not matched to a gene: 5. Per germline, CDR1 SGHTA and CDR2 FQGNSA. This CDR3 contains 14 residues. The CDR3 here is CASSSGQNYQPQHF. CDR3 DNA sequence: TGTGCCAGCAGCTCGGGACAGAATTATCAGCCCCAGCATTTT.

The rearrangement uses TRBV7-2 and TRBJ2-1; D is unclear. Per the germline V gene, CDR1 is SGHTA and CDR2 is FQGNSA. The CDR3 sequence is 16 residues long. V shed 1 base and J shed 0 bases, with 10 bases lying between them. The chain's CDR3 is CASSLEVASSYNEQFF. As DNA, the CDR3 is TGTGCCAGCAGCTTAGAGGTGGCGAGCTCCTACAATGAGCAGTTCTTC.

The rearrangement links TRBV7-2 to TRBJ1-2; no firm D call. V was shortened by 5 bases and J by 8 bases, with 18 bases between the two germline ends. Per germline, CDR1 SGHTA and CDR2 FQGNSA. The CDR3 is made up of 14 amino acids. As DNA, the CDR3 is TGTGCCAGCAGCCCGTTGGACCTGGAGGCAGGCTACACCTTC. Translating it yields CASSPLDLEAGYTF.

V and J are TRBV6-5 and TRBJ2-1; TRBD1 aligns across 8 bases. The DNA matches TRBJ2-7 better at its end, which makes the J call doubtful. Germline V gene data show CDR1 as MNHEY and CDR2 as SVGAGI. The CDR3 has 13 amino acids. CDR3 bases: TGTGCCAGCAGTTTACAGGGGGACTACGAGCAGTACTTC. This gives the protein CASSLQGDYEQYF.

This clonotype was picked up a small number of times. The V gene is TRBV7-9, the J gene TRBJ1-4; unclear D gene. CDR1 is SEHNR and CDR2 is FQNEAQ in the germline V gene (reference sequence). V was shortened by 3 bases and J by 7 bases, with 9 bases between the two germline ends. This CDR3 is built from 13 residues. The CDR3 loop is CASSFRRGEKLFF. The CDR3, as DNA: TGTGCCAGCAGCTTCCGGAGAGGTGAAAAACTGTTTTTT.

This clonotype came up a few times. The rearrangement links TRBV27 to TRBJ1-4, with a tentative D call TRBD1 (6 bases). This CDR3 comprises 14 residues. V lost 6 bases to trimming and J lost 11 bases, with 19 bases between them. Germline CDR1 and CDR2: MNHEY and SMNVEV (reference sequence). The CDR3 reads CASSYRARGGKLFF. The CDR3 DNA reads TGTGCCAGCAGCTACAGGGCCAGGGGTGGGAAACTGTTTTTT.

V and J are TRBV18 and TRBJ2-1, with 10 bases identical to TRBD2. CDR1 and CDR2 from the germline V gene are KGHSH and LQKENI. V gave up 3 bases and J gave up 2 bases; unmatched junction bases: 4. The CDR3 loop spans 16 amino acids. CDR3 sequence (DNA): TGTGCCAGCTCACCGCTAGCGGGAGATGCCTACAATGAGCAGTTCTTC. Its translation is CASSPLAGDAYNEQFF.

This chain joins TRBV12-3 or TRBV12-4 and TRBJ1-4; D unclear. This CDR3 contains 13 residues. Trimming shortened V by 1 base and J by 6 bases, and 6 bases separated the two germline ends. CDR3 in amino acids: CASSLDPYEKLFF. CDR3 nucleotide sequence: TGTGCCAGCAGTTTAGATCCATATGAAAAACTGTTTTTT.

The chain links TRBV3-1 to TRBJ2-3; D call uncertain. The CDR3 contains 16 residues. V shed 2 bases and J shed 0 bases, with 12 bases lying between them. The germline V gene has CDR1 LGHDT and CDR2 YNNKEL (reference sequence). CDR3 coding DNA: TGTGCCAGCAGCCAATGGAGCAGGCAGAGCACAGATACGCAGTATTTT. This gives the protein CASSQWSRQSTDTQYF.

J is TRBJ2-5 and V is TRBV5-1; possibly TRBD1 for D (6 bases). Matching the DNA end better, TRBJ2-1 makes the J call doubtful. The CDR3 runs to 13 residues. Germline values: CDR1 SGHRS, CDR2 YFSETQ. The DNA for the CDR3 is TGCGCCAGCAGCTTAATTGAAGGGGGTGAGCAGTTCTTC. It specifies CASSLIEGGEQFF.

The chain is built from TRBV10-3 and TRBJ1-3; possible D gene TRBD1, 5 bases. Germline loops: CDR1 ENHRY, CDR2 SYGVKD. The germline V and J ends were trimmed by 8 bases and 2 bases, with 13 bases remaining between them. The length of the CDR3 is 14 residues. CDR3 amino acids: CAIGVAGTGNTIYF. The DNA for the CDR3 is TGTGCCATCGGGGTGGCAGGGACTGGAAACACCATATATTTT.

This chain joins TRBV12-3 or TRBV12-4 and TRBJ1-1, with 9 nucleotides matching TRBD1. With 6 bases clipped from V and 11 bases from J, the junction kept 13 bases outside the gene matches. The CDR3 has 14 amino acids. CDR3 residues: CASSSDRGGGVAFF. As DNA, the CDR3 is TGTGCCAGCAGCTCGGACAGGGGAGGGGGGGTGGCTTTCTTT.

The chain links TRBV5-1 to TRBJ2-7; weak D call: TRBD1 (5 bases). V was clipped by 4 bases and J by 4 bases, with 18 bases between them. The CDR3 totals 15 residues. CDR1 SGHRS and CDR2 YFSETQ come from the germline V gene. In DNA form, the CDR3 reads TGCGCCAGCAGCCTCACAGGAGAAGGGTTTTACGAGCAGTACTTC. This translates into CASSLTGEGFYEQYF.